These 18 T cell receptor beta chains originate from one sample sequenced in a study of shared clonotypes between healthy human individuals. Repertoires were generated with immunoSEQ multiplex PCR, while TCRdb's copy carries only in-frame clones and drops some. Of about 480,000 clones in the sample, around 79% were seen once. Material for sequencing was PBMCs. All receptors derive from a middle-aged woman in good health. Some clones in this sample may be carry-over from other donors' samples.

The chain links TRBV2 to TRBJ1-4, with D possibly TRBD1 on 5 matching bases. Trimming left V 3 bases short and J 8 bases short, with 13 bases between. CDR1 SNHLY and CDR2 FYNNEI come from the germline V gene. CDR3 length: 14 amino acids. Here the CDR3 reads CASSDPGSGEKLFF. The CDR3 DNA reads TGTGCCAGCAGTGACCCAGGGTCCGGGGAAAAACTGTTTTTT.

In the case of this clone: The sample has other DNA sequences that encode this CDR3 too. This rearrangement joins TRBV7-3 to TRBJ2-2; D is undetermined. CDR3 length: 12 amino acids. Germline V gene sequence: CDR1 SGHTA, CDR2 FQGTGA. V lost 4 bases to trimming and J lost 3 bases, with 3 bases between them. DNA for the CDR3: TGTGCCAGCAGCTCGTACACCGGGGAGCTGTTTTTT. Its translation is CASSSYTGELFF. Full variable domain (missing parts from reference TRBV7-3 and TRBJ2-2): GAGVSQTPSNKVTEKGKYVELRCDPISGHTALYWYRQSLGQGPEFLIYFQGTGAADDSGLPNDRFFAVRPEGSVSTLKIQRTERGDSAVYLCASSSYTGELFFGEGSRLTVL.

The rearrangement links TRBV4-1 to TRBJ1-5, with D maybe TRBD1 (5 bases). This CDR3 comprises 15 residues. CDR1 is MGHRA and CDR2 is YSYEKL in the germline V gene. Between the trimmed V and J ends, which lost 4 bases and 1 base, there was a span of 11 bases. In nucleotides, the CDR3 is TGCGCCAGCAGCCGTACGGGGGACAGCAATCAGCCCCAGCATTTT. Its translation: CASSRTGDSNQPQHF.

The CDR3 DNA reads TGTGCCAGCGCTCTAGCGGGCTCCTACAATGAGCAGTTCTTC. Translation: CASALAGSYNEQFF. The genes are TRBV7-3 and TRBJ2-1, with TRBD2 matching 8 bases. V lost 8 bases and J lost 0; bases outside the gene matches: 3. The CDR3 has 14 amino acids. Germline lookup yields CDR1 SGHTA and CDR2 FQGTGA.

The V and J genes are TRBV5-1 and TRBJ2-4; weak D call: TRBD1 (6 bases). V gave up 0 bases and J gave up 5 bases, with 6 bases separating them. CDR1 and CDR2 (germline): SGHRS, YFSETQ. There are 13 residues in the CDR3. CDR3 DNA sequence: TGCGCCAGCAGCTTGGAGGGGGAAAACATTCAGTACTTC. Protein product: CASSLEGENIQYF.

The chain has TRBV30 and TRBJ1-5; D not resolved. Deletions cut 0 bases from V and 7 bases from J, with 16 bases between. This CDR3 has 15 amino acids. Germline CDR1 GTSNPN, CDR2 SVGIG (reference sequence). This chain's CDR3 is CAWSVGRGSRQPQHF. DNA of the CDR3: TGTGCCTGGAGTGTAGGTCGCGGATCCAGACAGCCCCAGCATTTT.

This clone was recorded a few times. V is TRBV6-5 and J is TRBJ1-2; D is ambiguous. With 2 bases removed from V and 7 bases from J, the gap between germline ends came to 17 bases. Germline V gene sequence: CDR1 MNHEY, CDR2 SVGAGI. The CDR3 has 15 residues. This CDR3 reads CASSYRRAQTSGYTF. CDR3 in DNA: TGTGCCAGCAGTTACAGGAGAGCCCAAACCTCTGGCTACACCTTC.

There are many counts of this clone. The chain carries TRBV7-6 and TRBJ2-7, with D hard to call. Per the germline V gene, CDR1 is SGHVS and CDR2 is FNYEAQ. V lost 5 bases to trimming and J lost 0 bases, with 8 bases between them. This CDR3 has 13 amino acids. CDR3 nucleotides: TGTGCCAGCAGCCCCCCCCTCTCCTACGAGCAGTACTTC. It is translated as CASSPPLSYEQYF.

This chain connects TRBV9 to TRBJ2-1; 11 bases match TRBD2. Germline V gives CDR1 SGDLS, CDR2 YYNGEE. The junction had 4 bases not matched to a gene; V was cut back by 2 bases and J by 3 bases. This CDR3 comprises 16 residues. Here the CDR3 reads CASSVMGLADYNEQFF. CDR3 DNA: TGTGCCAGCAGCGTTATGGGACTAGCGGACTACAATGAGCAGTTCTTC.

A few counts support this clone. CDR3 protein: CASRRTSEETQYF. As DNA, the CDR3 is TGCGCCAGCAGACGGACTAGCGAAGAGACCCAGTACTTC. This chain joins TRBV5-1 and TRBJ2-5, with 9 positions matching TRBD2. Looked up from germline, CDR1 is SGHRS and CDR2 is YFSETQ. Trimming took 5 bases from V and 3 from J; bases not matched to a gene: 2. The CDR3 consists of 13 residues.

In this sample, this clone turned up a few times. The V gene is TRBV18, the J gene TRBJ1-4, with D possibly matching TRBD1 (6 bases). Trimming pared 4 bases from V and 5 bases from J, leaving 14 bases between. The CDR3 consists of 15 residues. The germline CDR1 and CDR2 sequences are KGHSH and LQKENI. This CDR3 is CASSRPGASNEKLFF. CDR3 nucleotide sequence: TGTGCCAGCTCACGACCAGGGGCATCGAATGAAAAACTGTTTTTT.

The chain is built from TRBV5-5 and TRBJ1-4; unclear D gene. The ends were cut back, 4 bases at V and 4 bases at J, with 11 bases in the middle. CDR1 and CDR2 from the germline V gene are SGHKS and YYEKEE (reference sequence). The CDR3 runs 14 residues. Here the CDR3 reads CASSHDMFNEKLFF. Here the CDR3 DNA reads TGTGCCAGCAGCCACGACATGTTTAATGAAAAACTGTTTTTT. Looking up the rest from reference TRBV5-5 and TRBJ1-4 gives the full variable domain: DAGVTQSPTHLIKTRGQQVTLRCSPISGHKSVSWYQQVLGQGPQFIFQYYEKEERGRGNFPDRFSARQFPNYSSELNVNALLLGDSALYLCASSHDMFNEKLFFGSGTQLSVL.

This chain uses TRBV19 with TRBJ2-2; D is possibly TRBD2 (6 bases). The CDR3 is made up of 14 amino acids. Germline-derived CDR1 and CDR2 are LNHDA and SQIVND (reference sequence). V gave up 9 bases and J gave up 1 base, with 12 bases separating them. CDR3 in amino acids: CASRRRENTGELFF. The CDR3 nucleotides are TGTGCCAGCCGGAGGAGGGAGAACACCGGGGAGCTGTTTTTT.

Concerning this clone itself: One end of the junction does not line up with germline, which may come from a read error. This chain links TRBV7-7 with TRBJ2-7; no definite D call. The CDR3 has 13 amino acids. Germline V gene data show CDR1 as SSHAT and CDR2 as FNYEAQ (reference sequence). CDR3: CASSLGPEYEQYF. CDR3 coding DNA: TGTGCTAGCAGCTTAGGTCCAGAATACGAGCAGTACTTC.

The genes are TRBV5-6 and TRBJ1-4; D may be TRBD1 (6 bases). Trimming took 4 bases from V and 3 from J, leaving 13 bases between them. This CDR3 comprises 15 residues. Germline V gene lookup returns CDR1 SGHDT and CDR2 YYEEEE. The CDR3 DNA sequence: TGTGCCAGCAGCCCTAGACAGGACTCTAATGAAAAACTGTTTTTT. Translation: CASSPRQDSNEKLFF.

The chain combines TRBV27 with TRBJ2-7; D perhaps matches TRBD1 (5 bases). This CDR3 has 18 amino acids. Germline CDR1 MNHEY, CDR2 SMNVEV (reference sequence). V was cut by 0 bases and J by 0 bases, with 18 bases left in between. This CDR3 is CASSLSYRGKDNSYEQYF. CDR3 DNA sequence: TGTGCCAGCAGTTTATCGTATCGTGGGAAGGACAACTCCTACGAGCAGTACTTC.

The chain joins TRBV4-1 to TRBJ2-7; 11 bases align to TRBD1. V shed 4 bases, J shed 9 bases, and the junction held 11 bases outside the gene matches. This CDR3 contains 15 residues. Germline V CDR1 and CDR2: MGHRA, YSYEKL. Here the CDR3 DNA reads TGCGCCAGCAGCCCCGCCCGGGACAGGGGGGTCGGGCAGTACTTC. It is translated as CASSPARDRGVGQYF.

In DNA form, the CDR3 reads TGCGCCAGCAGTTCCCCTACTAGCGGGCGCACAGATACGCAGTATTTT. Translated, it gives CASSSPTSGRTDTQYF. The V and J genes are TRBV4-1 and TRBJ2-3; 9 bases match TRBD2. J gave up 1 base and V 6 bases, and 8 bases lay outside the gene matches. Germline CDR1 is MGHRA and CDR2 is YSYEKL. This CDR3 is 16 amino acids long.